Below, 31 T cell receptor beta chains from the same sample are listed, as sequenced in a study of cytomegalovirus exposure and HLA in healthy donors. The PCR employed 60 Vbeta primers together with 13 Jbeta primers. The assay was immunoSEQ multiplex PCR, and TCRdb's table has in-frame clones only and misses some. This repertoire includes about 170,000 clones. Sequencing was carried out using PBMCs. The receptor source for this set is a woman aged 18-29 years in good health and CMV-seropositive.

This chain joins TRBV5-1 and TRBJ1-2; TRBD1 matches 8 bases. Germline-derived CDR1 and CDR2 are SGHRS and YFSETQ. The V and J ends lost 0 bases and 3 bases, in that order; junction bases with no gene match: 7. The CDR3 totals 16 residues. CDR3 protein: CASSLARDRRYYGYTF. In DNA, the CDR3 is TGCGCCAGCAGCTTGGCCAGGGACAGGCGCTACTATGGCTACACCTTC.

The chain has TRBV6-1 and TRBJ1-6; D is undetermined. The CDR3 loop spans 13 amino acids. The ends were cut back, 2 bases at V and 11 bases at J, with 10 bases in the middle. Germline CDR1 is MNHNS and CDR2 is SASEGT. This chain's CDR3 is CASSERPTTPLHF. The CDR3 DNA reads TGTGCCAGCAGTGAACGACCGACAACACCCCTCCACTTT.

This chain uses TRBV30 with TRBJ1-6; possible D gene TRBD1, 5 bases. Trimming took 2 bases from V and 8 from J, leaving 19 bases between them. Germline lookup yields CDR1 GTSNPN and CDR2 SVGIG (reference sequence). The CDR3 spans 16 residues. As DNA, the CDR3 is TGTGCCTGGAGTCTCGGGGGTCGGCCGGGGGATTCACCCCTCCACTTT. Translation: CAWSLGGRPGDSPLHF.

V usage is TRBV2 and J usage is TRBJ2-1, with TRBD2 matching over 12 bases. V was pared by 6 bases and J by 6 bases, with 6 bases of the junction left unmatched. This CDR3 is built from 15 residues. The germline V gene has CDR1 SNHLY and CDR2 FYNNEI. The CDR3 reads CASRRTSGATNEQFF. The DNA of the CDR3 is TGTGCCAGCAGACGGACTAGCGGGGCCACCAATGAGCAGTTCTTC.

The V and J genes are TRBV29-1 and TRBJ2-1; 7 nucleotides agree with TRBD2. In germline, CDR1 is SQVTM, CDR2 ANQGSEA. The V and J ends lost 7 bases and 8 bases, in that order; junction bases with no gene match: 14. The CDR3 is made up of 14 amino acids. The CDR3 DNA reads TGCAGCGCCCACCCTCGACTAGCAGGAGATGAGCAGTTCTTC. Encoded protein: CSAHPRLAGDEQFF.

This chain connects TRBV5-4 to TRBJ1-2; D is unresolved. The V gene lost 4 bases and the J gene lost 4 bases, with 11 bases spanning the gap. Per the germline V gene, CDR1 is SGHNT and CDR2 is YYREEE (reference sequence). This CDR3 spans 13 amino acids. The CDR3 region has the DNA TGTGCCAGCAGCGCGAGTCATGGCTATGGCTACACCTTC. It translates to CASSASHGYGYTF. The whole variable domain, filled in from reference TRBV5-4 and TRBJ1-2, reads ETGVTQSPTHLIKTRGQQVTLRCSSQSGHNTVSWYQQALGQGPQFIFQYYREEENGRGNFPPRFSGLQFPNYSSELNVNALELDDSALYLCASSASHGYGYTFGSGTRLTVV.

The chain couples TRBV14 to TRBJ2-1, with 7 bases that match TRBD1. CDR1 SGHDN and CDR2 FVKESK come from the germline V gene. V lost 4 bases and J lost 4; bases outside the gene matches: 13. The CDR3 runs to 17 residues. The CDR3 here is CASSPLTRDSYYNEQFF. CDR3 sequence (DNA): TGTGCCAGCAGCCCACTGACCCGGGACAGCTATTACAATGAGCAGTTCTTC.

The genes are TRBV7-9 and TRBJ2-5; the match to TRBD2 covers 10 bases. The CDR3 consists of 13 residues. The germline V gene encodes CDR1 SEHNR and CDR2 FQNEAQ (reference sequence). With V trimmed by 5 bases and J by 5 bases, 2 bases remained unmatched. CDR3 sequence: CASSRLAGETQYF. The CDR3 nucleotides read TGTGCCAGCAGCCGACTAGCGGGCGAGACCCAGTACTTC.

The chain has TRBV28 and TRBJ2-7, with TRBD2 matching over 11 bases. Germline loops: CDR1 MDHEN, CDR2 SYDVKM. Trimming cost V 5 bases and J 6 bases; bases outside gene matches: 9. The CDR3 has 15 amino acids. The CDR3 here is CASSVQLGTSGEQYF. CDR3 DNA: TGTGCCAGCAGTGTACAACTAGGGACTAGCGGCGAGCAGTACTTC.

This chain uses TRBV9 with TRBJ2-2; 7 nucleotides agree with TRBD2. There are 17 residues in the CDR3. Losses at the gene ends were 0 bases for V and 2 bases for J; bases not matched to a gene: 7. Per the germline V gene, CDR1 is SGDLS and CDR2 is YYNGEE. CDR3 sequence: CASSVVASGGNTGELFF. CDR3 nucleotide sequence: TGTGCCAGCAGCGTAGTTGCTAGCGGAGGAAACACCGGGGAGCTGTTTTTT.

The genes are TRBV6-6 and TRBJ1-1; 9 bases match TRBD1. The germline V gene encodes CDR1 MNHNY and CDR2 SVGAGI (reference sequence). This CDR3 has 14 amino acids. V was pared by 5 bases and J by 5 bases, with 6 bases of the junction left unmatched. Written as DNA, the CDR3 is TGTGCCAGCAGTACTACAGGGGGCATAACTGAAGCTTTCTTT. The encoded protein is CASSTTGGITEAFF.

The chain links TRBV7-2 to TRBJ2-1, with D perhaps TRBD2 (7 bases). Germline V gene data show CDR1 as SGHTA and CDR2 as FQGNSA. Trimming took 2 bases from V and 0 from J, leaving 8 bases between them. The CDR3 is 15 amino acids. CDR3 region: CASSLRGASYNEQFF. DNA of the CDR3: TGTGCCAGCAGCTTACGGGGGGCCTCCTACAATGAGCAGTTCTTC.

The chain couples TRBV5-6 to TRBJ2-3; 10 bases match TRBD2. Germline V lookup: CDR1 SGHDT, CDR2 YYEEEE. V gave up 4 bases and J gave up 4 bases; unmatched junction bases: 6. The CDR3 is 15 residues long. The CDR3 spells CASSTRTSGPDTQYF. The CDR3 DNA reads TGTGCCAGCAGCACGCGGACTAGCGGTCCAGATACGCAGTATTTT.

The chain is built from TRBV7-2 and TRBJ2-5, with D maybe TRBD1 (5 bases). V was pared by 5 bases and J by 5 bases, with 15 bases between. Germline assignment: CDR1 SGHTA and CDR2 FQGNSA. This CDR3 comprises 14 residues. CDR3 region: CASSTRQSRETQYF. Here the CDR3 DNA reads TGTGCCAGCAGCACTCGACAGTCAAGGGAGACCCAGTACTTC.

This sequence joins TRBV2 and TRBJ1-2; 8 nucleotides agree with TRBD1. The CDR3 spans 12 residues. The V gene end was trimmed by 8 bases and the J gene end by 5 bases; junction bases not matched to a gene: 4. From germline, CDR1 is SNHLY and CDR2 FYNNEI. The CDR3: CASGQGLYGYTF. CDR3 coding DNA: TGTGCCAGCGGACAGGGCTTGTATGGCTACACCTTC. Using reference TRBV2 and TRBJ1-2 for the parts outside the CDR3, the full variable domain is EPEVTQTPSHQVTQMGQEVILRCVPISNHLYFYWYRQILGQKVEFLVSFYNNEISEKSEIFDDQFSVERPDGSNFTLKIRSTKLEDSAMYFCASGQGLYGYTFGSGTRLTVV.

The rearrangement joins TRBV10-3 to TRBJ1-2, with 7 bases lining up with TRBD1. Germline V gene data show CDR1 as ENHRY and CDR2 as SYGVKD. This CDR3 has 13 residues. V dropped 3 bases and J dropped 8; count of bases not matched to a gene: 6. The CDR3 loop is CAISDEGGGGYTF. DNA for the CDR3: TGTGCCATCAGTGACGAAGGGGGCGGCGGCTACACCTTC.

The chain combines TRBV4-1 with TRBJ1-6; 8 nucleotides match TRBD1. The CDR3 runs to 17 residues. Germline values: CDR1 MGHRA, CDR2 YSYEKL. V trimming: 4 bases; J trimming: 0 bases; junction bases outside the gene matches: 5. The CDR3 here is CASSPDRDSSYNSPLHF. DNA of the CDR3: TGCGCCAGCAGCCCGGACAGGGATAGCTCCTATAATTCACCCCTCCACTTT.

The gene calls are TRBV9 and TRBJ2-1; 7 positions match TRBD2. Germline V gene lookup returns CDR1 SGDLS and CDR2 YYNGEE. V trimming: 0 bases; J trimming: 0 bases; junction bases outside the gene matches: 3. The CDR3 loop spans 16 amino acids. CDR3 region: CASSVVGGSSYNEQFF. The CDR3 DNA reads TGTGCCAGCAGCGTAGTGGGCGGGAGCTCCTACAATGAGCAGTTCTTC.

The rearrangement links TRBV19 to TRBJ1-5; D possibly corresponds to TRBD1 (6 bases). Germline V gives CDR1 LNHDA, CDR2 SQIVND (reference sequence). V dropped 11 bases and J dropped 4 bases, with 18 bases sitting between them. The CDR3 totals 14 residues. CDR3 DNA: TGTGCCGTAGCGCCTGGGACAATTAATCAGCCCCAGCATTTT. This translates into CAVAPGTINQPQHF.

The rearrangement joins TRBV30 to TRBJ2-1; the match to TRBD1 covers 7 bases. Germline V gene data show CDR1 as GTSNPN and CDR2 as SVGIG (reference sequence). J was trimmed by 4 bases and V by 3 bases; bases with no gene match: 12. The CDR3 has 16 residues. DNA for the CDR3: TGTGCCTGGAGCTACAGGGGCCGTGCCCAATACAATGAGCAGTTCTTC. Amino acids: CAWSYRGRAQYNEQFF.

CDR3 sequence reads: CASSEGGTYYEQYF. The CDR3 region has the DNA TGCGCCAGCAGTGAGGGCGGAACCTACTACGAGCAGTACTTC. The chain joins TRBV10-1 to TRBJ2-7; D is ambiguous. The CDR3 loop spans 14 amino acids. Trimming stripped 2 bases from V and 3 bases from J, with 11 bases between. CDR1 is WNHNN, CDR2 SYGVQD, per germline (reference sequence).

This chain joins TRBV29-1 and TRBJ1-1; D gene unclear. Trimming pared 5 bases from V and 1 base from J, leaving 8 bases between. Germline lookup yields CDR1 SQVTM and CDR2 ANQGSEA. The CDR3 has 12 residues. CDR3 coding DNA: TGCAGCGTTAATGGAGGGAACACTGAAGCTTTCTTT. As protein: CSVNGGNTEAFF.

This chain connects TRBV5-4 to TRBJ2-1, with 10 bases identical to TRBD1. This CDR3 is built from 13 residues. The V and J ends lost 4 bases and 6 bases, in that order; junction bases with no gene match: 1. In germline, CDR1 is SGHNT, CDR2 YYREEE (reference sequence). CDR3 nucleotides: TGTGCCAGCAGCCGGGACAGGGGCAATGAGCAGTTCTTC. This encodes CASSRDRGNEQFF.

The CDR3 region is CSAIKDNTDTQYF. Here the CDR3 DNA reads TGCAGCGCCATAAAGGACAACACAGATACGCAGTATTTT. The chain couples TRBV29-1 to TRBJ2-3, with D possibly matching TRBD1 (5 bases). The germline V and J ends were trimmed by 7 bases and 2 bases, with 13 bases remaining between them. The CDR3 length is 13 residues. Germline V lookup: CDR1 SQVTM, CDR2 ANQGSEA.

The chain carries TRBV5-6 and TRBJ2-1; TRBD2 matches 15 bases. V was clipped by 1 base and J by 2 bases; unmatched bases: 7. This CDR3 has 19 amino acids. Germline lookup yields CDR1 SGHDT and CDR2 YYEEEE. CDR3 nucleotides: TGTGCCAGCAGCTTGCCGGGACTAGCGGGAGGTGGGGCCTACAATGAGCAGTTCTTC. Protein: CASSLPGLAGGGAYNEQFF. Complete variable domain (other parts from reference TRBV5-6 and TRBJ2-1): DAGVTQSPTHLIKTRGQQVTLRCSPKSGHDTVSWYQQALGQGPQFIFQYYEEEERQRGNFPDRFSGHQFPNYSSELNVNALLLGDSALYLCASSLPGLAGGGAYNEQFFGPGTRLTVL.

A note on this clone: The sample holds other DNA sequences that translate to the same CDR3. The V gene is TRBV6-5, the J gene TRBJ2-7; the match to TRBD2 covers 7 bases. The V and J ends lost 0 bases and 5 bases, in that order; junction bases with no gene match: 1. The germline CDR1 and CDR2 sequences are MNHEY and SVGAGI. The CDR3 is 13 amino acids. CDR3: CASSYSAGDEQYF. CDR3 coding DNA: TGTGCCAGCAGTTACTCGGCGGGGGACGAGCAGTACTTC.

The V gene is TRBV27, the J gene TRBJ2-7; D not certain. The CDR3 extends over 13 amino acids. The germline CDR1 and CDR2 sequences are MNHEY and SMNVEV (reference sequence). The V end lost 6 bases, the J end lost 0 bases, and 9 bases lay between the germline ends. CDR3 bases: TGTGCCAGCAGCCCTAGGAGCTCCTACGAGCAGTACTTC. As protein: CASSPRSSYEQYF.

The chain couples TRBV7-2 to TRBJ2-7, with TRBD2 matching 8 bases. Trimming cost V 4 bases and J 2 bases; bases outside gene matches: 4. Germline V lookup: CDR1 SGHTA, CDR2 FQGNSA. The CDR3 is 14 residues long. CDR3 sequence reads: CASSSSSGPYEQYF. The DNA of the CDR3 is TGTGCCAGCAGCTCCTCTAGCGGGCCCTACGAGCAGTACTTC. Drawing the rest from reference TRBV7-2 and TRBJ2-7, the complete variable domain is GAGVSQSPSNKVTEKGKDVELRCDPISGHTALYWYRQSLGQGLEFLIYFQGNSAPDKSGLPSDRFSAERTGGSVSTLTIQRTQQEDSAVYLCASSSSSGPYEQYFGPGTRLTVT.

V gene TRBV5-1 combines with J gene TRBJ2-3, with 7 bases that match TRBD1. The V segment lost 0 bases and the J segment 0 bases; nucleotides outside the gene matches: 1. The CDR3 runs to 15 residues. Germline lookup yields CDR1 SGHRS and CDR2 YFSETQ. The CDR3 region is CASSLEGASTDTQYF. The CDR3 coding sequence is TGCGCCAGCAGCTTGGAGGGGGCTAGCACAGATACGCAGTATTTT.

The chain employs TRBV4-1 and TRBJ2-1; D perhaps matches TRBD1 (6 bases). Trimming cost V 4 bases and J 8 bases, with 12 bases left between them. The CDR3 covers 13 residues. Germline V gives CDR1 MGHRA, CDR2 YSYEKL. The CDR3 DNA is TGCGCCAGCAGCCGGGGGCCTGGGTATGAGCAGTTCTTC. As protein: CASSRGPGYEQFF.

V is TRBV4-2 and J is TRBJ2-5; 12 nucleotides agree with TRBD2. Gene TRBJ2-7 matches the end of the DNA better, so the J call may be wrong. The CDR3 has 14 residues. Looked up from germline, CDR1 is LGHNA and CDR2 is YNFKEQ. CDR3 nucleotides: TGTGCCAGCAGCCGGACTAGCGGGGCCTACGAGCAGTACTTC. Its protein product is CASSRTSGAYEQYF.